One T cell receptor beta chain is described in this entry. What it binds is not known. The germline CDR1 and CDR2 sequences are SEHNR and FQNEAQ (reference sequence). The junction had 9 bases not matched to a gene; V was cut back by 2 bases and J by 2 bases. CDR3 length: 18 residues. PCR employed 60 Vbeta and 13 Jbeta primers. Data came from immunoSEQ multiplex PCR; TCRdb stores just in-frame clones and leaves some out. Here the sample spans some 160,000 clones, around three quarters being singletons. This entry is derived from a study of cytomegalovirus exposure and HLA in healthy donors. Background on the study: In an earlier analysis, 95 million to 130 million unique TCR beta sequences were found from 150 million to 200 million T cells.

Study-wide points: Reportedly, a later analysis found an Asian-associated ancestry cluster had fewer N-insertions than the approximately 700-donor mean. Despite most TCR sequences being rare, some public TCRs occurred in many donors.

Material: PBMCs. This TCR derives from a woman aged 30 to 39 in good health and CMV-seronegative. The rearrangement joins TRBV7-9 to TRBJ2-5, with 12 bases that match TRBD2. The CDR3 is CASSLPLTSGGKQETQYF. CDR3 in DNA: TGTGCCAGCAGCTTACCCCTAACTAGCGGGGGGAAGCAAGAGACCCAGTACTTC.